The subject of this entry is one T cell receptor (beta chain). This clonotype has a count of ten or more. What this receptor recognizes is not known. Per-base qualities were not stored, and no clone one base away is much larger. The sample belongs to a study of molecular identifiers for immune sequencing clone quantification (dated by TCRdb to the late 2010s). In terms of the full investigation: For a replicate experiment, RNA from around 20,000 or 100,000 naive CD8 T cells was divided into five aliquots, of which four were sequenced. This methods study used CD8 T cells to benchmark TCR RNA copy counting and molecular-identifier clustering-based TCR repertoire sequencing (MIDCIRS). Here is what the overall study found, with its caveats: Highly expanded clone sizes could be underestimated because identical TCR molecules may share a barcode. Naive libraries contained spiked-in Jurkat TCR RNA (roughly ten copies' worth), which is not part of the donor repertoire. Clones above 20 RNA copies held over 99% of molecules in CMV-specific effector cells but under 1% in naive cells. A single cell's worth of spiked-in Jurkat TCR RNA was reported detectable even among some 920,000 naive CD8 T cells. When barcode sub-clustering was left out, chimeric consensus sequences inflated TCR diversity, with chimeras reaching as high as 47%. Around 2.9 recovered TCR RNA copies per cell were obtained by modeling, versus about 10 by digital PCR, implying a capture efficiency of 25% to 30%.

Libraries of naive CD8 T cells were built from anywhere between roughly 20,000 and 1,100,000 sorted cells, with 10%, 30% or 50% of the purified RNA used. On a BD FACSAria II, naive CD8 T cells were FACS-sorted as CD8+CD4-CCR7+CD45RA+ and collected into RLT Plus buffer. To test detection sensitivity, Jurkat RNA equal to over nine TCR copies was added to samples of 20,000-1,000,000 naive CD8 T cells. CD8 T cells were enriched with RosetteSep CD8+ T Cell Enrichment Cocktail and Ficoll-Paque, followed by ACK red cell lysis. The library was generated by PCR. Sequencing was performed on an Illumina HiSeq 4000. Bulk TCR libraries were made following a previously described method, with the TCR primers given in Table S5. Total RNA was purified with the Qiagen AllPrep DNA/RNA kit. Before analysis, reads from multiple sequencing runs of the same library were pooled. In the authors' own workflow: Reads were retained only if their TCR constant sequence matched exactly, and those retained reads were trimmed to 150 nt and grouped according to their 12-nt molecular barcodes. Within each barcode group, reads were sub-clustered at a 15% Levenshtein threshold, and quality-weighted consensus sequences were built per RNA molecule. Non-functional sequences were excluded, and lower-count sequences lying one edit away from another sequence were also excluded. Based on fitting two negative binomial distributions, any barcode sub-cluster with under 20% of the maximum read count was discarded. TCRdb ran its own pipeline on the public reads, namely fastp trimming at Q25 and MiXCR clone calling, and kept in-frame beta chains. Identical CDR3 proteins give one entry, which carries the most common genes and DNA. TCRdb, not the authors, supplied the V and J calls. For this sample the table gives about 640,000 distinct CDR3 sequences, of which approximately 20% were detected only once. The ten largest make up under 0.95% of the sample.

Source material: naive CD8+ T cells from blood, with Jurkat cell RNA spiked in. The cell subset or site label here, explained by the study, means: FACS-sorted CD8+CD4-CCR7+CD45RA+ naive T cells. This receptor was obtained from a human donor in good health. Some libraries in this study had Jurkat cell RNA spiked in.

The base sequence is TGCGCCAGCAGCCCAGACTACTCCTACAATGAGCAGTTCTTC. This is translated as CASSPDYSYNEQFF. Recombination connected TRBV4-3 to TRBJ2-1; a weak D assignment points to TRBD2 (5 bases agree). The germline V gene encodes CDR1 LGHNA and CDR2 YSLEER. The CDR3 spans 14 residues, from the cysteine through the phenylalanine. CDR3 DNA only is kept here, 42 bases in frame from base 1. V gives up 4 bases and J gives up 0 bases, and the segment between their germline ends measures 7 bases.